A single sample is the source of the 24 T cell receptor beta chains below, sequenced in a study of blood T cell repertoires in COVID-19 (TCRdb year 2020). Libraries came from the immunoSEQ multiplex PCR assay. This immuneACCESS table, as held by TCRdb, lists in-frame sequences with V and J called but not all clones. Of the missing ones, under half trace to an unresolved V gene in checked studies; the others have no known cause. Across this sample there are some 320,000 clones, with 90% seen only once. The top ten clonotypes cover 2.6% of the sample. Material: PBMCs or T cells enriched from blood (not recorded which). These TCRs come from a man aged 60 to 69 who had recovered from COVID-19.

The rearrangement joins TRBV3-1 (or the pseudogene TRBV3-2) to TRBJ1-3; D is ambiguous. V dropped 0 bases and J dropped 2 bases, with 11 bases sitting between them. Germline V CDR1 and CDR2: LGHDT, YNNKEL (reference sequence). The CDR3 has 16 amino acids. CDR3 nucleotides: TGTGCCAGCAGCCAAGACGCGATAGCAACTGGAAACACCATATATTTT. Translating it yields CASSQDAIATGNTIYF.

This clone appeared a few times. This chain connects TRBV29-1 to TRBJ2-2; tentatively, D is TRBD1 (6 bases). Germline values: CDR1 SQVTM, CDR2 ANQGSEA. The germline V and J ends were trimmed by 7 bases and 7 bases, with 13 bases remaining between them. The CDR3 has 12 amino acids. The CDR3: CSAQGRGGELFF. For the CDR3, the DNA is TGCAGCGCCCAGGGGCGCGGCGGGGAGCTGTTTTTT.

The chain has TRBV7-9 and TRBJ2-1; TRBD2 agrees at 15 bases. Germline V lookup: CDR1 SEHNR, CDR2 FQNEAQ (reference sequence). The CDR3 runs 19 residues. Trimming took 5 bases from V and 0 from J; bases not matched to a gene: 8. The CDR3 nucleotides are TGTGCCAGCAGCGAAACGGGACTAGCGGGAGGAAGCTCCTACAATGAGCAGTTCTTC. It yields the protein CASSETGLAGGSSYNEQFF.

CDR3: CASSQRYQDTEAFF. In nucleotides, the CDR3 is TGTGCCAGCAGCCAAAGATATCAGGACACTGAAGCTTTCTTT. The chain recombines TRBV3-1 (or the pseudogene TRBV3-2) with TRBJ1-1; D call uncertain. Germline V CDR1 and CDR2: LGHDT, YNNKEL (reference sequence). CDR3 length: 14 amino acids. The V end was cut by 2 bases, the J end by 3 bases, with 10 bases between.

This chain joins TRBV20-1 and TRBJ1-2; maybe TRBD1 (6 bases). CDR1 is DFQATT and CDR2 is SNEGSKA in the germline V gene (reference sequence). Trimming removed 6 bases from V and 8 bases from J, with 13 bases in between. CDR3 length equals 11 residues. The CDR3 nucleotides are TGCAGTGCCAGTCGGACAGACGGCTACACCTTC. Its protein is CSASRTDGYTF.

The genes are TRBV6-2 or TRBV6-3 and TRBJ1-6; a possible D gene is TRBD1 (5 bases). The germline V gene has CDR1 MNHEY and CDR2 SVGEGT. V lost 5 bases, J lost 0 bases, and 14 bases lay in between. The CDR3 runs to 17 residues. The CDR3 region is CASSPGHSSSYNSPLHF. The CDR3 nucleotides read TGTGCCAGCAGTCCCGGACATTCGAGCTCCTATAATTCACCCCTCCACTTT.

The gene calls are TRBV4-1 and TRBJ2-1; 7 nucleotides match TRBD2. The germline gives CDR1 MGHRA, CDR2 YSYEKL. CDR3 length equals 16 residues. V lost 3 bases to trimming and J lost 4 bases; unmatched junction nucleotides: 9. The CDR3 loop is CASSQAGTTTYNEQFF. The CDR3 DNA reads TGCGCCAGCAGCCAGGCCGGGACTACGACGTACAATGAGCAGTTCTTC.

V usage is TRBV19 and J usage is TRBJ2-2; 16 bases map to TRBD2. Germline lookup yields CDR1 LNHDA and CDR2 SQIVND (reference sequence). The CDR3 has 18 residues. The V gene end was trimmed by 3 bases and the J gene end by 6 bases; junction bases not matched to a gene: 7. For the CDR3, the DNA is TGTGCCAGTAGTATGTCACGGGGGACTAGCGGGAGGGCCGGGGAGCTGTTTTTT. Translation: CASSMSRGTSGRAGELFF.

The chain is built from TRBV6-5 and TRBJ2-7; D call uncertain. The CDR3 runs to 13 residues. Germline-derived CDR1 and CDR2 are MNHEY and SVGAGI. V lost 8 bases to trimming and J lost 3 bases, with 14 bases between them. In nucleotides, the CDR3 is TGTGCCAGCTTATCCGAGGCAAGCTACGAGCAGTACTTC. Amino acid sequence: CASLSEASYEQYF.

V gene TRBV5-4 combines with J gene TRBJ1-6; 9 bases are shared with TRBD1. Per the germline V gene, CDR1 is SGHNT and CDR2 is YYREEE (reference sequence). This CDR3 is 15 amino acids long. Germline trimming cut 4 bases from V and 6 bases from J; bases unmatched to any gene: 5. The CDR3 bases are TGTGCCAGCAGCATCCTGGACAGGGGTAATTCACCCCTCCACTTT. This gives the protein CASSILDRGNSPLHF.

DNA for the CDR3: TGTGCCAGCAGGCAGACGACTAGCGGGAGACAGTTGGTAGCCGGGGAGCTGTTTTTT. Encoded protein: CASRQTTSGRQLVAGELFF. This sequence joins TRBV7-6 and TRBJ2-2; 12 nucleotides agree with TRBD2. Looked up from germline, CDR1 is SGHVS and CDR2 is FNYEAQ. The V segment lost 6 bases and the J segment 6 bases; nucleotides outside the gene matches: 17. The CDR3 has 19 residues.

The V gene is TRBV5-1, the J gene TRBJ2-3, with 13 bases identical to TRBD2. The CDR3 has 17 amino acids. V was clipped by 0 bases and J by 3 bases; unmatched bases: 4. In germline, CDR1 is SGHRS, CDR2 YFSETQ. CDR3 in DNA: TGCGCCAGCAGCTTGGGGCCGGGACTAGCGGGGACAGATACGCAGTATTTT. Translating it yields CASSLGPGLAGTDTQYF.

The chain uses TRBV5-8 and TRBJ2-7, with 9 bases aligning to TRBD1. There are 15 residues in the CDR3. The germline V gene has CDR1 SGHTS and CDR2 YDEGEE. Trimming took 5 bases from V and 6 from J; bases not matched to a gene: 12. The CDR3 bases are TGTGCCAGCAGTAACACCGGGACAGGGAGGGTCGAGCAGTACTTC. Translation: CASSNTGTGRVEQYF.

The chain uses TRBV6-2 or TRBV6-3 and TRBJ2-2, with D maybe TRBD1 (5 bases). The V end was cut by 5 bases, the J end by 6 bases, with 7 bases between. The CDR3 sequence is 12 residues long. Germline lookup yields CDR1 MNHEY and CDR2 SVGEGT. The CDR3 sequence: CASSDSPGELFF. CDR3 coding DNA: TGTGCCAGCAGTGACAGCCCCGGGGAGCTGTTTTTT.

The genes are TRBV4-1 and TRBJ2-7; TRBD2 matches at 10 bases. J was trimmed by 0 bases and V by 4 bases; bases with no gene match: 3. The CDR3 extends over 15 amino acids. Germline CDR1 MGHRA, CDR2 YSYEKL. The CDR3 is CASSRGTSDSYEQYF. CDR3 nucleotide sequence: TGCGCCAGCAGCCGCGGGACTAGCGACTCCTACGAGCAGTACTTC.

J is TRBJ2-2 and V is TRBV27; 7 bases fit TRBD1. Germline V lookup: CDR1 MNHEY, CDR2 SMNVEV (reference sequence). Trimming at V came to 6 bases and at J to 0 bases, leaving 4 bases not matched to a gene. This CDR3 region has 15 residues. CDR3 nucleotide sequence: TGTGCCAGCAGCCCCGGGACAGCGAACACCGGGGAGCTGTTTTTT. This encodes CASSPGTANTGELFF.

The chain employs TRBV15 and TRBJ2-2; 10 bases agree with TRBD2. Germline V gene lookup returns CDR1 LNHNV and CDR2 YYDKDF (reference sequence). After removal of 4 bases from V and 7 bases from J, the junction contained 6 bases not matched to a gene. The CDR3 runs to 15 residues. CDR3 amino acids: CATSTSGGLDGELFF. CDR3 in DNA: TGTGCCACCAGCACTAGCGGGGGTCTTGACGGGGAGCTGTTTTTT.

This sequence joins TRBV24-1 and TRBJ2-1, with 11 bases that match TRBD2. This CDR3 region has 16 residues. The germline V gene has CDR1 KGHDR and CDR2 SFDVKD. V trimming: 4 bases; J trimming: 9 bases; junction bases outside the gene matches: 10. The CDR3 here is CATSDPHSGRAGEQFF. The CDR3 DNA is TGTGCCACCAGTGACCCTCATAGCGGGAGGGCCGGTGAGCAGTTCTTC.

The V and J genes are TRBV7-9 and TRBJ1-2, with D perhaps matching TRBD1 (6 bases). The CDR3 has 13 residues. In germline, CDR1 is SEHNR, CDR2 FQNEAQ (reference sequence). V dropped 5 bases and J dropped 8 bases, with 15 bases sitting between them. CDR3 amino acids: CASSPDSRIGYTF. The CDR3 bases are TGTGCCAGCAGCCCGGACAGCCGCATAGGCTACACCTTC.

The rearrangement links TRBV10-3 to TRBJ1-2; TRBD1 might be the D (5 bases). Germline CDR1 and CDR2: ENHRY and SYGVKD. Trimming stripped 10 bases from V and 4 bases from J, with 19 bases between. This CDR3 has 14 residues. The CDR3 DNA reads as TGTGCCACCTCCACGGGACTCCCGGGCTATGGCTACACCTTC. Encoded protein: CATSTGLPGYGYTF.

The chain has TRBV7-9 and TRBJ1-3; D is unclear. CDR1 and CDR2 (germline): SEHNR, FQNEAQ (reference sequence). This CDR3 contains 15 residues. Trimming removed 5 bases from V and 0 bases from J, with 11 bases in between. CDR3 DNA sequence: TGTGCCAGCAGCACCCCGGGGAACTCTGGAAACACCATATATTTT. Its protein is CASSTPGNSGNTIYF.

The CDR3 coding sequence is TGTGCCAGCAGACGCGGACAGGGGACGGGCTACACCTTC. Its translation: CASRRGQGTGYTF. The chain uses TRBV3-1 (or the pseudogene TRBV3-2) and TRBJ1-2; 9 nucleotides line up with TRBD1. The length of the CDR3 is 13 residues. V lost 6 bases, J lost 8 bases, and 7 bases stayed unmatched. In germline, CDR1 is LGHDT, CDR2 YNNKEL (reference sequence).

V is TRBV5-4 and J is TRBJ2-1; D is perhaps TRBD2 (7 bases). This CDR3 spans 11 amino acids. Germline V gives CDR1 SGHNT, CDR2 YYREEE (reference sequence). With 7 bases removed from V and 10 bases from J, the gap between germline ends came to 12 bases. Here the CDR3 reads CASGGAREQFF. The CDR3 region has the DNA TGTGCCAGCGGGGGGGCTCGCGAGCAGTTCTTC. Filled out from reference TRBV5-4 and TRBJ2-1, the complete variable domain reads ETGVTQSPTHLIKTRGQQVTLRCSSQSGHNTVSWYQQALGQGPQFIFQYYREEENGRGNFPPRFSGLQFPNYSSELNVNALELDDSALYLCASGGAREQFFGPGTRLTVL.

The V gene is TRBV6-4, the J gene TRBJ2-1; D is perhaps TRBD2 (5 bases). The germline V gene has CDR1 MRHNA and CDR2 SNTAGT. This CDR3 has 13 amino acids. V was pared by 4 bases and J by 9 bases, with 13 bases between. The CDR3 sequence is CASSGSGLGEQFF. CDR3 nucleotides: TGTGCCAGCAGTGGTTCGGGGTTGGGTGAGCAGTTCTTC.